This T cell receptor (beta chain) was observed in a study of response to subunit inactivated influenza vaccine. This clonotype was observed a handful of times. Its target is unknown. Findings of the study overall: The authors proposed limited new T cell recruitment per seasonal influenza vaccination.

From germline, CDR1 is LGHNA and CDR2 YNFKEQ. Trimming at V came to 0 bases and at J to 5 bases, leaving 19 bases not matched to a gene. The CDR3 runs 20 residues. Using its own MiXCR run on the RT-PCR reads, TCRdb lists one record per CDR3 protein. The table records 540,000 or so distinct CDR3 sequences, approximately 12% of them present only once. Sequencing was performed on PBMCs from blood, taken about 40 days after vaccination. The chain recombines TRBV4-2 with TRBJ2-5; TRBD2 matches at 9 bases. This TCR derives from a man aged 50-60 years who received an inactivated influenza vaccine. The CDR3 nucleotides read TGTGCCAGCAGCCAAGAGTCCCGGCTAGCGGGACCGCTAGGAGACGAGACCCAGTACTTC. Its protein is CASSQESRLAGPLGDETQYF.